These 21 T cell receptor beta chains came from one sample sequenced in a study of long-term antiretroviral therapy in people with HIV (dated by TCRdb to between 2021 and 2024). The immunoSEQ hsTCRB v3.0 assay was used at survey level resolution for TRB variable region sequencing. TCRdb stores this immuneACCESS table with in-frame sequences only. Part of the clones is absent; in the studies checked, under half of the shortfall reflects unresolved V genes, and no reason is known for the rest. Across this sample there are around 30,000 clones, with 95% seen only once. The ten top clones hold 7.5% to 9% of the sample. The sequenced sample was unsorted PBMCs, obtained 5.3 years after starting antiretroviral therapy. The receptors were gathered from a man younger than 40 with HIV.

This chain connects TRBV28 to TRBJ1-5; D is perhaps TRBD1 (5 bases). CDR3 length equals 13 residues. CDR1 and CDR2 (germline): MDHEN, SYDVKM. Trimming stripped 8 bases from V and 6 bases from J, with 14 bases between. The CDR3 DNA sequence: TGTGCCAGCGAGCCTCAGGGCGGTCAGCCCCAGCATTTT. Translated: CASEPQGGQPQHF.

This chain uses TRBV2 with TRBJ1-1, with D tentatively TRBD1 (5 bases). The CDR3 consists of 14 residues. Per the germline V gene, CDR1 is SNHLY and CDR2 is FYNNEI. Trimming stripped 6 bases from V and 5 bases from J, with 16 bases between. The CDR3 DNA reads TGTGCCAGCAGCGCGGACATGGCGAGGACTGAAGCTTTCTTT. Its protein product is CASSADMARTEAFF.

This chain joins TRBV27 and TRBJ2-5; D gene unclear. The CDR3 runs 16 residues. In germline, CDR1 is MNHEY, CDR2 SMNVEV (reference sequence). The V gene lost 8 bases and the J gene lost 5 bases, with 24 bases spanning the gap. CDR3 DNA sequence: TGTGCCAGCGTCCCGAGTCACCCGGACGGTGGGGAGACCCAGTACTTC. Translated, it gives CASVPSHPDGGETQYF.

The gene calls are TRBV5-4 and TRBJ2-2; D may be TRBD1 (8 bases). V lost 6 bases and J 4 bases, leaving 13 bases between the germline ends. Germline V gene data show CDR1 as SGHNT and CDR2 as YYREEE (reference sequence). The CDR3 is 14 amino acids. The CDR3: CASIQGGSTGELFF. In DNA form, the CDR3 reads TGTGCCAGCATACAGGGGGGGTCCACCGGGGAGCTGTTTTTT.

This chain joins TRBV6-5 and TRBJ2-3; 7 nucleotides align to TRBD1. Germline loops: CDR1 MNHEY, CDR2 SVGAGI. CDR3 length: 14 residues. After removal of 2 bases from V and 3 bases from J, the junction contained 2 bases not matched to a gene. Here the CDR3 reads CASSYPGGTDTQYF. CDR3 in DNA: TGTGCCAGCAGTTACCCAGGGGGTACAGATACGCAGTATTTT.

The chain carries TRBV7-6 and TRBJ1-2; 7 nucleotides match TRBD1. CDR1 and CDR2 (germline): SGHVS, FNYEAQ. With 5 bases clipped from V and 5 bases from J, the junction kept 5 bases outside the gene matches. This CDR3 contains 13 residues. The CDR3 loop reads CASSADRDYGYTF. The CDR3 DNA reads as TGTGCCAGCAGCGCTGACAGGGATTATGGCTACACCTTC.

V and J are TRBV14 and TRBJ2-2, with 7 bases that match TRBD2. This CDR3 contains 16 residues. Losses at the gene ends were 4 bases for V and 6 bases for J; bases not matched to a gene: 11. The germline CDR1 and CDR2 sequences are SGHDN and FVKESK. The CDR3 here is CASSRATTSRAGELFF. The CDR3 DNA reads TGTGCCAGCAGCCGGGCAACGACTAGCAGGGCCGGGGAGCTGTTTTTT.

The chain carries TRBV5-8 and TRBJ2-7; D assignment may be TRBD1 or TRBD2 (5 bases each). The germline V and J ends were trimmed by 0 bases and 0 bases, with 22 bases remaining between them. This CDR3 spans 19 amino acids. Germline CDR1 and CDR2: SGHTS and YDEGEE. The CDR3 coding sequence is TGTGCCAGCAGCTTGGCCCGGGGCAGCGTGGGCCCAAGCTCCTACGAGCAGTACTTC. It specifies CASSLARGSVGPSSYEQYF.

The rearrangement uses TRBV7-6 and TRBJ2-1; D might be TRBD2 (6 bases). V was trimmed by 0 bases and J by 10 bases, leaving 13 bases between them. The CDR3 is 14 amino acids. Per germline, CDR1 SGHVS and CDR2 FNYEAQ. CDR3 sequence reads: CASSLAGGIMEQFF. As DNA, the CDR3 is TGTGCCAGCAGCTTAGCGGGAGGTATCATGGAGCAGTTCTTC.

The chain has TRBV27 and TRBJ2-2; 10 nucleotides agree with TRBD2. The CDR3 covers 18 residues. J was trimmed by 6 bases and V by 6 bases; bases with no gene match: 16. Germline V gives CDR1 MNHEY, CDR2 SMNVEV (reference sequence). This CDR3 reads CASSPMTGAGGPAGELFF. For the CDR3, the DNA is TGTGCCAGCAGCCCCATGACAGGAGCGGGAGGGCCTGCCGGGGAGCTGTTTTTT.

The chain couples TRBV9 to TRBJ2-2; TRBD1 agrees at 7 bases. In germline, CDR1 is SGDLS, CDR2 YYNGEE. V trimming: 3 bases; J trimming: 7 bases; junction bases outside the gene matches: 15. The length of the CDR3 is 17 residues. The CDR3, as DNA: TGTGCCAGCAGCGGAGCCCGGACAGGCCCAGGGCACGGGGAGCTGTTTTTT. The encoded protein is CASSGARTGPGHGELFF.

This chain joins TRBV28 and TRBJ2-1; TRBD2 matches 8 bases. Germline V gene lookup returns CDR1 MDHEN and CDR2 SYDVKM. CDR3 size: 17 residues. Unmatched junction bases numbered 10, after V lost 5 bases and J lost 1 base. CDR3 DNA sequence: TGTGCCAGCAGTCCCTCCGGCGGGAGGAAGTCCTACAATGAGCAGTTCTTC. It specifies CASSPSGGRKSYNEQFF.

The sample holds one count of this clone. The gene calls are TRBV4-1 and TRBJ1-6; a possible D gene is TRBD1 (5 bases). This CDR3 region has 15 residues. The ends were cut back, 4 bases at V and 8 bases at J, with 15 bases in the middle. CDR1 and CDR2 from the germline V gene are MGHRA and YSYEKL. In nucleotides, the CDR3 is TGCGCCAGCAGCCGAGGACCGGCGGGGGATTCACCCCTCCACTTT. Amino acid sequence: CASSRGPAGDSPLHF.

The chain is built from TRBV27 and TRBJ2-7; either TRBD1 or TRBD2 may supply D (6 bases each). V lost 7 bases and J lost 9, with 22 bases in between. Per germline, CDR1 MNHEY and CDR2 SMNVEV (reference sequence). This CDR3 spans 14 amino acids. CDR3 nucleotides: TGTGCCAGCACCCAGATTGGGGGGCCCAGGGCGCAGTACTTC. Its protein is CASTQIGGPRAQYF.

CDR3 nucleotides: TGTGCCACTATGAGACAGGGAGGCGACGAGCAGTACTTC. Residues: CATMRQGGDEQYF. This chain links TRBV27 with TRBJ2-7, with D possibly being TRBD1 (7 bases). The V end was cut by 10 bases, the J end by 5 bases, with 18 bases between. The CDR3 sequence is 13 residues long. Germline V gene lookup returns CDR1 MNHEY and CDR2 SMNVEV (reference sequence).

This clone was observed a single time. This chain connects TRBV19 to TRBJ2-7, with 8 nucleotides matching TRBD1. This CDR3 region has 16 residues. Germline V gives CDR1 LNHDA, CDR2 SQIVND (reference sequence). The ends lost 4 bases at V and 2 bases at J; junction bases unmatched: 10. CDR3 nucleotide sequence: TGTGCCAGTAGTACGGACAGGGCAGCTCCTACCTACGAGCAGTACTTC. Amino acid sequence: CASSTDRAAPTYEQYF. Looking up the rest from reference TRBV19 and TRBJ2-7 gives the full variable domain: DGGITQSPKYLFRKEGQNVTLSCEQNLNHDAMYWYRQDPGQGLRLIYYSQIVNDFQKGDIAEGYSVSREKKESFPLTVTSAQKNPTAFYLCASSTDRAAPTYEQYFGPGTRLTVT.

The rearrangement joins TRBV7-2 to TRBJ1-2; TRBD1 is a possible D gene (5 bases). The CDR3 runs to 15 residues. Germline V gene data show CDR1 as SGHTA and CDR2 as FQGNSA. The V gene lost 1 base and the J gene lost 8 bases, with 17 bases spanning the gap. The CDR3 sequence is CASSLVTGQGNGYTF. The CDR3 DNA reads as TGTGCCAGCAGCTTAGTAACCGGGCAGGGAAACGGCTACACCTTC.

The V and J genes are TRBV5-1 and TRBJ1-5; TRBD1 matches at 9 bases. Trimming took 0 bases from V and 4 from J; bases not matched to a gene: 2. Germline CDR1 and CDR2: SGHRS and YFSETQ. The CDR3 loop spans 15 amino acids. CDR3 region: CASSLGTGANQPQHF. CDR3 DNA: TGCGCCAGCAGCTTGGGGACAGGGGCAAATCAGCCCCAGCATTTT.

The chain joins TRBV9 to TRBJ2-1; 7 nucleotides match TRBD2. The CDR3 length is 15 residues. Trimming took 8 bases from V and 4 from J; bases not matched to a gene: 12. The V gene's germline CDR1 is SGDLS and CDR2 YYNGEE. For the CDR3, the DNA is TGTGCCAGTGCCCAGGCGAGCGGGGTTTACAATGAGCAGTTCTTC. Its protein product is CASAQASGVYNEQFF.

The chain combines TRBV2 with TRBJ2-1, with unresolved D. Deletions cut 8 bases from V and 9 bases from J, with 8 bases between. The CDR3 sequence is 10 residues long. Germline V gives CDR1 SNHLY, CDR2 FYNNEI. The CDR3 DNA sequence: TGTGCCAGCTCTCGGAGTGAGCAGTTCTTC. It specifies CASSRSEQFF.

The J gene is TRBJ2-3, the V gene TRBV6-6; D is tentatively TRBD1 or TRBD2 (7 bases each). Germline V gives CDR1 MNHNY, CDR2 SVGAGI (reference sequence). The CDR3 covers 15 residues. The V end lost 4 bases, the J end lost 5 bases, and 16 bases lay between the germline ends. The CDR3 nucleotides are TGTGCCAGCAGTTCAGGGGGAGGGCCAGGAGATACGCAGTATTTT. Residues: CASSSGGGPGDTQYF.